A selection of T cell receptor beta chains follows, all from one sample in a study of spatial heterogeneity in lung cancer. In TCRdb, the 5' RACE reads were re-called with MiXCR into one record per CDR3 protein. The profile shows under 20,000 distinct CDR3 sequences, about 10% of them singletons. The input for sequencing was PBMCs, taken at follow-up. These receptors were collected from a male donor with early-stage non-small cell lung cancer. CDR3s include the opening cysteine and the closing phenylalanine or tryptophan. Fields, in order: J gene, V gene, clone size, D gene, CDR3 protein, CDR3 DNA. The D gene is left open where the match is weak. Expanded clones are given a class, and other clones once, few, many or no size at all.

J: TRBJ1-3; V: TRBV4-1; size: medium-sized; D: TRBD1; CDR3: CASSPTGTGYGNTIYF; DNA: TGCGCCAGCAGCCCGACCGGGACAGGATACGGAAACACCATATATTTT
J: TRBJ2-1; V: TRBV20-1; size: many; D: NA; CDR3: CSAQGPRAQFF; DNA: TGCAGTGCTCAAGGGCCTAGGGCGCAGTTCTTC
J: TRBJ2-7; V: TRBV27; size: NA; D: TRBD2; CDR3: CASYGGLAGVEGLSSYEQYF; DNA: TGTGCCAGCTACGGGGGACTAGCGGGTGTCGAGGGCCTTAGCTCCTACGAGCAGTACTTC
J: TRBJ2-5; V: TRBV10-3; size: many; D: TRBD2; CDR3: CAIKERGGGETQYF; DNA: TGTGCCATCAAGGAGCGGGGGGGAGGAGAGACCCAGTACTTC
J: TRBJ2-2; V: TRBV2; size: NA; D: NA; CDR3: CASTPGPRGTGELFF; DNA: TGTGCCAGCACCCCGGGACCCCGTGGGACCGGGGAGCTGTTTTTT
J: TRBJ2-7; V: TRBV21-1; size: medium-sized; D: NA; CDR3: CASSKAGTYSYEQYF; DNA: TGTGCCAGCAGCAAAGCGGGGACGTATTCCTACGAGCAGTACTTC
J: TRBJ1-3; V: TRBV30; size: many; D: NA; CDR3: CAWRYSGSGNTIYF; DNA: TGTGCCTGGAGATACAGCGGCTCTGGAAACACCATATATTTT
J: TRBJ1-4; V: TRBV7-9; size: many; D: NA; CDR3: CASSLRAGSEKLFF; DNA: TGTGCCAGCAGCTTAAGGGCAGGGAGCGAAAAACTGTTTTTT
J: TRBJ2-5; V: TRBV14; size: NA; D: NA; CDR3: CASSQDSLVRTQYF; DNA: TGTGCCAGCAGCCAAGATTCCTTAGTTCGGACCCAGTACTTC
J: TRBJ1-4; V: TRBV28; size: many; D: NA; CDR3: CASSLLAGANEKLFF; DNA: TGTGCCAGCAGTTTATTAGCAGGGGCGAATGAAAAACTGTTTTTT
J: TRBJ2-2; V: TRBV12-5; size: NA; D: TRBD2; CDR3: CASGNPGSGLAGATGELFF; DNA: TGTGCTAGTGGCAACCCGGGATCTGGACTAGCGGGAGCCACCGGGGAGCTGTTTTTT
J: TRBJ2-2; V: TRBV7-9; size: many; D: NA; CDR3: CASSLSDRRELFF; DNA: TGTGCCAGCAGCTTATCTGACCGCCGAGAGCTGTTTTTT
J: TRBJ1-1; V: TRBV3-1; size: many; D: NA; CDR3: CASSLNAGDTEAFF; DNA: TGTGCCAGCAGCCTCAACGCCGGCGATACTGAAGCTTTCTTT
J: TRBJ2-1; V: TRBV7-8; size: many; D: TRBD2; CDR3: CASILAGPDYNEQFF; DNA: TGTGCCAGCATATTAGCGGGACCCGATTACAATGAGCAGTTCTTC
J: TRBJ2-2; V: TRBV6-5; size: many; D: TRBD2; CDR3: CASRTGTSGRTNTGELFF; DNA: TGTGCCAGCAGAACCGGGACTAGCGGGAGGACCAACACCGGGGAGCTGTTTTTT
J: TRBJ2-3; V: TRBV24-1; size: few; D: TRBD2; CDR3: CATSDPGLAGGFTDTQYF; DNA: TGTGCCACCAGTGATCCCGGACTAGCGGGGGGGTTCACAGATACGCAGTATTTT
J: TRBJ2-3; V: TRBV7-2; size: many; D: NA; CDR3: CASSLVERVGTDTQYF; DNA: TGTGCCAGCAGCTTAGTCGAGCGGGTCGGCACAGATACGCAGTATTTT
J: TRBJ1-1; V: TRBV18; size: few; D: NA; CDR3: CASSPVGFTEAFF; DNA: TGTGCCAGCTCACCCGTAGGATTCACTGAAGCTTTCTTT
J: TRBJ2-5; V: TRBV7-9; size: many; D: TRBD2; CDR3: CASSLSSGGGQETQYF; DNA: TGTGCCAGCAGCTTATCTAGCGGGGGAGGCCAAGAGACCCAGTACTTC
J: TRBJ2-7; V: TRBV13; size: many; D: NA; CDR3: CASSLRPISEQYF; DNA: TGTGCCAGCAGCCTAAGGCCTATCAGCGAGCAGTACTTC
J: TRBJ1-5; V: TRBV7-8; size: NA; D: NA; CDR3: CASLGGFGNQPQHF; DNA: TGTGCCAGCTTAGGGGGATTCGGCAATCAGCCCCAGCATTTT
J: TRBJ2-3; V: TRBV3-1; size: medium-sized; D: NA; CDR3: CASSVSSRGDTQYF; DNA: TGTGCCAGCTCTGTGTCTAGCAGGGGAGATACGCAGTATTTT
J: TRBJ1-6; V: TRBV6-1; size: many; D: NA; CDR3: CASSEGSPLHF; DNA: TGTGCCAGCAGTGAAGGATCACCCCTCCACTTT
J: TRBJ2-7; V: TRBV5-4; size: many; D: NA; CDR3: CASSSGGVGYEQYF; DNA: TGTGCCAGCAGCTCTGGAGGGGTGGGCTACGAGCAGTACTTC
J: TRBJ1-1; V: TRBV6-2/TRBV6-3; size: many; D: NA; CDR3: CASTTGRLNTEAFF; DNA: TGTGCCAGCACCACAGGACGGTTGAACACTGAAGCTTTCTTT
J: TRBJ2-1; V: TRBV19; size: many; D: TRBD1; CDR3: CASSILPGTGGNEQFF; DNA: TGTGCCAGTAGTATCCTCCCCGGGACAGGGGGCAATGAGCAGTTCTTC
J: TRBJ1-1; V: TRBV5-1; size: many; D: NA; CDR3: CASSLGQLGSEAFF; DNA: TGCGCCAGCAGCTTGGGACAGCTCGGATCTGAAGCTTTCTTT